Following are 5 T cell receptor beta chains from one sample sequenced in a study of T cell responses to AZD1222 COVID-19 vaccine. Using immunoSEQ multiplex PCR, the repertoire was profiled, and TCRdb retains in-frame clones only, with some absent. The table records 90,000 to 150,000 clones, roughly 84% of them present only once. This sample comprised peripheral blood, obtained on day 0 of AZD1222 vaccination. Source of these receptors: an adult in good health.

The rearrangement uses TRBV18 and TRBJ2-5; D is unresolved. This CDR3 contains 14 residues. Germline loops: CDR1 KGHSH, CDR2 LQKENI. Trimming cost V 3 bases and J 2 bases, with 10 bases left between them. CDR3 loop: CASSPPTSQETQYF. The CDR3 nucleotides read TGTGCCAGCTCACCGCCCACCTCGCAAGAGACCCAGTACTTC.

V gene TRBV7-8 combines with J gene TRBJ1-2; maybe TRBD1 (5 bases). This CDR3 has 15 amino acids. V was pared by 5 bases and J by 5 bases, with 18 bases between. Germline CDR1 and CDR2: SGHVS and FQNEAQ. In DNA form, the CDR3 reads TGTGCCAGCAGCGGGAGGGTGGCAGGGCAATATGGCTACACCTTC. Translated, it gives CASSGRVAGQYGYTF.

This clone was recorded once. The rearrangement links TRBV20-1 to TRBJ2-1; D possibly corresponds to TRBD2 (5 bases). The CDR3 covers 11 residues. Trimming pared 3 bases from V and 8 bases from J, leaving 8 bases between. Germline V gene data show CDR1 as DFQATT and CDR2 as SNEGSKA (reference sequence). The CDR3, as DNA: TGCAGTGCTAGGGACTTCGATGAGCAGTTCTTC. The encoded protein is CSARDFDEQFF.

The chain couples TRBV10-3 to TRBJ1-4; tentatively, D is TRBD1 (5 bases). CDR1 and CDR2 from the germline V gene are ENHRY and SYGVKD. The CDR3 runs to 15 residues. Trimming shortened V by 6 bases and J by 0 bases, and 11 bases separated the two germline ends. The DNA of the CDR3 is TGTGCCATCAGCGGGGGACCTACAACTAATGAAAAACTGTTTTTT. Protein sequence: CAISGGPTTNEKLFF.

Only one count was recorded for this clone. This sequence joins TRBV19 and TRBJ2-1; tentatively, D is TRBD1 (5 bases). This CDR3 is 16 amino acids long. Trimming took 7 bases from V and 0 from J, leaving 16 bases between them. Germline V gives CDR1 LNHDA, CDR2 SQIVND (reference sequence). The CDR3 spells CASIPFRQSSYNEQFF. Here the CDR3 DNA reads TGTGCCAGTATTCCATTCCGACAGAGCTCCTACAATGAGCAGTTCTTC.